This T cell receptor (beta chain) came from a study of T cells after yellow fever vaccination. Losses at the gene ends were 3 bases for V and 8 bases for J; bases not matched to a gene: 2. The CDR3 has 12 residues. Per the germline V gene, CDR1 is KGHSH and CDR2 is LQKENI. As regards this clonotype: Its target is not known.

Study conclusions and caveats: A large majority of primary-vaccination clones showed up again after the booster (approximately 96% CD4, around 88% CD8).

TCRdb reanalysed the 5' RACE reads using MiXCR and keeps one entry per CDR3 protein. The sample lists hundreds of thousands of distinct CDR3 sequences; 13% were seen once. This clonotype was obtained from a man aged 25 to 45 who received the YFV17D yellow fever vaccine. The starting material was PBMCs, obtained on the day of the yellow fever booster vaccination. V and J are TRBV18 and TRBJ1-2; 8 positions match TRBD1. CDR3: CASSPDREGYTF. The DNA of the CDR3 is TGTGCCAGCTCACCGGACAGGGAAGGCTACACCTTC.